A selection of T cell receptor beta chains follows, all from one sample in a study of blood T cell repertoires in COVID-19. Sequencing was performed with immunoSEQ multiplex PCR; in TCRdb, only in-frame clones are kept and a portion is missing. Of just under 50,000 clones detected, 86% appear once; the ten largest clones hold approximately 15%. Sequencing input: peripheral blood. These receptors all come from a human donor in a cohort sampled during active COVID-19. Both conserved end residues are part of each CDR3. A D gene is named only where the DNA matches it firmly. Some rows have no size entry. The others give once, few or many, or a class for an expanded clone.

d_call j_call v_call clone_size cdr3_aa cdr3_nt
. TRBJ1-2 TRBV4-2 few CASSQDLQGGYTF TGTGCCAGCAGCCAAGATTTACAGGGCGGCTACACCTTC
TRBD1 TRBJ1-3 TRBV2 . CASRTGIFSGNTIYF TGTGCCAGCAGGACAGGGATCTTCTCTGGAAACACCATATATTTT
TRBD2 TRBJ2-7 TRBV4-1 . CASSHPTSGSYEQYF TGCGCCAGCAGCCACCCGACTAGCGGGAGTTACGAGCAGTACTTC
TRBD1 TRBJ1-6 TRBV18 few CASSPEGQATNSPLHF TGTGCCAGCTCACCCGAGGGACAGGCTACGAATTCACCCCTCCACTTT
TRBD1 TRBJ1-1 TRBV18 . CASSNARQGGDTEAFF TGTGCCAGCTCGAACGCACGTCAGGGGGGAGACACTGAAGCTTTCTTT
. TRBJ2-7 TRBV11-1 . CASSPQARGSYEQYF TGTGCCAGCAGCCCTCAGGCCAGGGGAAGTTACGAGCAGTACTTC
TRBD1 TRBJ2-2 TRBV9 . CASSGGGSGPGELFF TGTGCCAGCTCAGGGGGTGGGAGTGGCCCCGGGGAGCTGTTTTTT
TRBD1 TRBJ2-7 TRBV3-1/TRBV3-2 . CASSQVHRGEQYF TGTGCCAGCAGCCAAGTCCACAGGGGCGAGCAGTACTTC
TRBD1 TRBJ2-5 TRBV5-1 . CASSLAGTEETQYF TGCGCCAGCAGCTTGGCCGGGACAGAAGAGACCCAGTACTTC
. TRBJ1-1 TRBV12-3/TRBV12-4 few CASSRDRNTEAFF TGTGCCAGCAGTCGTGACAGAAACACTGAAGCTTTCTTT
. TRBJ1-2 TRBV27 . CASSLSGATNYGYTF TGTGCCAGCAGTTTATCGGGAGCTACTAACTATGGCTACACCTTC
. TRBJ1-2 TRBV30 once CAWTPTFGASGYIF TGTGCCTGGACCCCCACATTTGGGGCATCTGGCTACATCTTC
TRBD2 TRBJ2-5 TRBV3-1/TRBV3-2 few CASSPPLAARETQYF TGTGCCAGCAGCCCGCCACTAGCGGCCAGAGAGACCCAGTACTTC
TRBD1 TRBJ1-1 TRBV27 . CARDRGWWNTEAFF TGTGCCAGAGACAGGGGGTGGTGGAACACTGAAGCTTTCTTT
TRBD1 TRBJ2-7 TRBV6-5 . CASSQDRGSYEQYF TGTGCCAGCAGTCAGGACAGGGGATCCTACGAGCAGTACTTC
TRBD1 TRBJ2-1 TRBV5-6 . CASSLALSGQGGPNEQFF TGTGCCAGCAGCTTGGCCCTCTCGGGACAGGGGGGCCCAAATGAGCAGTTCTTC
. TRBJ1-3 TRBV2 . CASSDLGLGQRNLSGNTIYF TGTGCCAGCAGTGATTTGGGTCTCGGACAGCGGAACCTTTCTGGAAACACCATATATTTT
. TRBJ2-1 TRBV6-6 . CASSIDQGGEQFF TGTGCCAGCAGCATAGACCAGGGGGGCGAGCAGTTCTTC
TRBD1 TRBJ1-1 TRBV12-5 . CASGLQGAPGHTEAFF TGTGCTAGTGGCTTACAGGGGGCGCCGGGTCACACTGAAGCTTTCTTT
. TRBJ2-5 TRBV7-9 . CASSLAGAETQYF TGTGCCAGCAGCTTAGCTGGGGCCGAGACCCAGTACTTC
. TRBJ2-5 TRBV12-3/TRBV12-4 . CASSSGRAETQYF TGTGCCAGCAGTTCGGGCAGGGCGGAGACCCAGTACTTC
TRBD2 TRBJ2-2 TRBV19 . CATRGGGELFF TGTGCCACCCGGGGGGGCGGGGAGCTGTTTTTT
TRBD1 TRBJ2-2 TRBV29-1 . CSVRTGTANTGELFF TGCAGCGTCCGGACCGGGACAGCCAACACCGGGGAGCTGTTTTTT
TRBD1 TRBJ2-1 TRBV27 . CASSPTGGGYNEQFF TGTGCCAGCAGTCCAACAGGGGGCGGCTACAATGAGCAGTTCTTC
. TRBJ2-2 TRBV7-7 once CASRAGQGYTGELFF TGTGCCAGCAGAGCGGGGCAGGGGTACACCGGGGAGCTGTTTTTT